A single sample is the source of the 8 T cell receptor beta chains below, sequenced in a study of CD8+CD57+ T cells in acquired aplastic anemia. The use of genomic DNA as template underpinned the TCR beta VDJ and CDR3 profiling. MiXCR, run by TCRdb on the reads, gives a single entry per CDR3 protein. The sample shows around 200,000 distinct CDR3 sequences, about 44% of them seen only once. All sequencing subjects had displayed CD8+CD57+ cell expansion on flow cytometry. The sequenced sample consisted of sorted CD4+, CD8+, or CD8+CD57+ T cells (not recorded which) from PBMCs. These receptors originate from a human donor with aplastic anemia.

The table lists this clonotype with many counts. The CDR3 region is CASSPGTGIPEAFF. CDR3 nucleotides: TGTGCCAGCAGCCCCGGGACAGGGATCCCTGAAGCTTTCTTT. The rearrangement links TRBV7-9 to TRBJ1-1; 9 positions agree with TRBD1. The germline gives CDR1 SEHNR, CDR2 FQNEAQ (reference sequence). The trim removed 5 bases at V and 6 bases at J, leaving 7 bases unmatched. This CDR3 is 14 amino acids long. The whole variable domain, filled in from reference TRBV7-9 and TRBJ1-1, reads DTGVSQNPRHKITKRGQNVTFRCDPISEHNRLYWYRQTLGQGPEFLTYFQNEAQLEKSRLLSDRFSAERPKGSFSTLEIQRTEQGDSAMYLCASSPGTGIPEAFFGQGTRLTVV.

In its sample, this clonotype was seen a few times. DNA for the CDR3: TGTGCCAGCAGCCCGATAGAATCGGGGTACGAGCAGTACTTC. This sequence encodes CASSPIESGYEQYF. The rearrangement links TRBV28 to TRBJ2-7, with a tentative D call TRBD2 (5 bases). The CDR3 is 14 amino acids. Trimming pared 6 bases from V and 4 bases from J, leaving 16 bases between. Germline assignment: CDR1 MDHEN and CDR2 SYDVKM.

As to this clonotype: Given a much more abundant clone one base away, this may be a read error. The chain combines TRBV5-1 with TRBJ2-3, with a possible D match to TRBD2 (6 bases). This CDR3 is 17 amino acids long. CDR1 and CDR2 from the germline V gene are SGHRS and YFSETQ. The V gene lost 4 bases and the J gene lost 4 bases, with 22 bases spanning the gap. In DNA form, the CDR3 reads TGCGCCAGCAGCCCGGTCCCGTGGCGGGGAAGCGCAGATACGCAGTATTTT. This translates into CASSPVPWRGSADTQYF.

The chain employs TRBV29-1 and TRBJ2-3; 9 bases line up with TRBD2. Per the germline V gene, CDR1 is SQVTM and CDR2 is ANQGSEA. The CDR3 runs 15 residues. J was trimmed by 1 base and V by 5 bases; bases with no gene match: 7. The CDR3 DNA reads TGCAGCGTTCCATCAAGCGGGAGGCGCACAGATACGCAGTATTTT. As protein: CSVPSSGRRTDTQYF.

Details on this clonotype: The junction shows a germline mismatch at one end, possibly a read error. The chain joins TRBV5-1 to TRBJ2-7; the D is unclear. This CDR3 is built from 15 residues. Germline V lookup: CDR1 SGHRS, CDR2 YFSETQ. In nucleotides, the CDR3 is TGCGTCAGCAGCTTGGCCGGACGGAGTTTCTACGAGCAGTACTTC. Protein product: CVSSLAGRSFYEQYF. Together with reference TRBV5-1 and TRBJ2-7, the CDR3 gives the full variable domain: KAGVTQTPRYLIKTRGQQVTLSCSPISGHRSVSWYQQTPGQGLQFLFEYFSETQRNKGNFPGRFSGRQFSNSRSEMNVSTLELGDSALYLCVSSLAGRSFYEQYFGPGTRLTVT.

This clonotype was observed many times. V gene TRBV4-1 combines with J gene TRBJ2-7; D is perhaps TRBD1 or TRBD2 (5 bases each). Germline V CDR1 and CDR2: MGHRA, YSYEKL. The CDR3 is 15 amino acids. Trimming stripped 4 bases from V and 3 bases from J, with 16 bases between. As DNA, the CDR3 is TGCGCCAGCAGCCCCGGGACGGCGACCGTCTACGAGCAGTACTTC. This gives the protein CASSPGTATVYEQYF.

The rearrangement uses TRBV7-2 and TRBJ1-6; no firm D call. Trimming took off 5 bases at V and 5 bases at J, with 7 bases between the two ends. The CDR3 totals 13 residues. Germline values: CDR1 SGHTA, CDR2 FQGNSA. The CDR3 loop is CASSAGDNSPLHF. CDR3 nucleotide sequence: TGTGCCAGCAGCGCAGGCGATAATTCACCCCTCCACTTT.

The rearrangement uses TRBV5-1 and TRBJ1-5; 9 bases are shared with TRBD1. Looked up from germline, CDR1 is SGHRS and CDR2 is YFSETQ. The ends lost 4 bases at V and 7 bases at J; junction bases unmatched: 6. The CDR3 sequence is 14 residues long. The CDR3 DNA sequence: TGCGCCAGCAGCGTAGGGACAGGGAGACAGCCCCAGCATTTT. Residues: CASSVGTGRQPQHF.